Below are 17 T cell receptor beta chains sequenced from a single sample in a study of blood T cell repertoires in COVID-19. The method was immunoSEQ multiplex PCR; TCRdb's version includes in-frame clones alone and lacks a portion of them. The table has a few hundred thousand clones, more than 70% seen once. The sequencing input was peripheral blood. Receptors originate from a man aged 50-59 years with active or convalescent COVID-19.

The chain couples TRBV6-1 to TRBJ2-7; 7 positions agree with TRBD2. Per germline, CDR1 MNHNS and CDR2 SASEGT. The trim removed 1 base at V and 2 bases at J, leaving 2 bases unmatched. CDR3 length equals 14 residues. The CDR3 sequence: CASSEGGLTYEQYF. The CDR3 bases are TGTGCCAGCAGTGAAGGGGGACTAACCTACGAGCAGTACTTC.

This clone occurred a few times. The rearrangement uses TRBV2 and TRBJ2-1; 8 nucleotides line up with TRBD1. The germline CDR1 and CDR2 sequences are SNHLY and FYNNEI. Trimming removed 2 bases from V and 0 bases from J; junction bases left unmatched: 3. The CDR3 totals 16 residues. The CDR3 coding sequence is TGTGCCAGCAGTGAATGGGGGACAGGCTCCTACAATGAGCAGTTCTTC. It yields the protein CASSEWGTGSYNEQFF.

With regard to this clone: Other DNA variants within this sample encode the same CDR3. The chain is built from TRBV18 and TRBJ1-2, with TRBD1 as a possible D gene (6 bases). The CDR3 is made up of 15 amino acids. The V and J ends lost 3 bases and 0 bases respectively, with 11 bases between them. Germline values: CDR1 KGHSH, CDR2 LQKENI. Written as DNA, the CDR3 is TGTGCCAGCTCACCTCGACAGGCGGCTAACTATGGCTACACCTTC. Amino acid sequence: CASSPRQAANYGYTF.

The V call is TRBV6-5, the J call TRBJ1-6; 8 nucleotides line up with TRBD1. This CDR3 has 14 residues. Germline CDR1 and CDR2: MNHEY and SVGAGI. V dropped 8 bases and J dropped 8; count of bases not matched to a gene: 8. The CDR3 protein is CASLLRDRYSPLHF. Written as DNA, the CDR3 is TGTGCCAGCCTCCTCCGGGACAGGTATTCACCCCTCCACTTT.

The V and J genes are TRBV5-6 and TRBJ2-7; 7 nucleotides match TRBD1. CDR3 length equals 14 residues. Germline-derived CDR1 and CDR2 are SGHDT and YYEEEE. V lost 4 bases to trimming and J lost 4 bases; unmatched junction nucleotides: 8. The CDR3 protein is CASSPGQAGYEQYF. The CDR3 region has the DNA TGTGCCAGCAGCCCCGGACAGGCTGGATACGAGCAGTACTTC.

The CDR3 is CASSDAGGRSYNEQFF. The CDR3 DNA sequence: TGCGCCAGCAGCGACGCAGGGGGGCGGTCCTACAATGAGCAGTTCTTC. The chain carries TRBV5-1 and TRBJ2-1, with D possibly TRBD1 on 7 matching bases. CDR1 SGHRS and CDR2 YFSETQ come from the germline V gene. The V gene lost 4 bases and the J gene lost 1 base, with 15 bases spanning the gap. The CDR3 totals 16 residues.

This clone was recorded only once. The CDR3 DNA is TGTGCCAGCAGCGGGGGGGATACGCAGTATTTT. Amino acids: CASSGGDTQYF. The chain combines TRBV12-3 or TRBV12-4 with TRBJ2-3, with 7 bases aligning to TRBD2. This CDR3 has 11 amino acids. Trimming removed 6 bases from V and 6 bases from J; junction bases left unmatched: 0.

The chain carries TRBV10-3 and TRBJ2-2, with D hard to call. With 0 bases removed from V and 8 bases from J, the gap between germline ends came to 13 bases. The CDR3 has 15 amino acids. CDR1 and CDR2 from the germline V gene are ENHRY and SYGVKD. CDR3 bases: TGTGCCATCAGTGAGTCGGGTCCCCCGAGGGGGGAGCTGTTTTTT. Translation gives CAISESGPPRGELFF.

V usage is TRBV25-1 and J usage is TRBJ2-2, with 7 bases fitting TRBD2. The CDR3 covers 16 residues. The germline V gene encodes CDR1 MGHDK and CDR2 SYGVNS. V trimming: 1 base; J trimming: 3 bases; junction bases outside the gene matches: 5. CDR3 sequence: CASSESGGGYTGELFF. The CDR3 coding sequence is TGTGCCAGCAGTGAATCAGGCGGGGGTTACACCGGGGAGCTGTTTTTT.

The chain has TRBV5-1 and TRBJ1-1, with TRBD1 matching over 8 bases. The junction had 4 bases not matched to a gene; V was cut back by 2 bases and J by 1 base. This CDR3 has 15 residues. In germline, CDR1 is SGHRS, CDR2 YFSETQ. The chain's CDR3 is CASSFSGGANTEAFF. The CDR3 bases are TGCGCCAGCAGCTTTTCAGGGGGCGCGAACACTGAAGCTTTCTTT.

DNA for the CDR3: TGTGCCAGCAGTGTCGCGGGGGGCACAGATACGCAGTATTTT. Translating gives CASSVAGGTDTQYF. The chain is built from TRBV6-4 and TRBJ2-3; TRBD2 matches 7 bases. Trimming removed 4 bases from V and 1 base from J; junction bases left unmatched: 2. The CDR3 has 14 residues. Looked up from germline, CDR1 is MRHNA and CDR2 is SNTAGT.

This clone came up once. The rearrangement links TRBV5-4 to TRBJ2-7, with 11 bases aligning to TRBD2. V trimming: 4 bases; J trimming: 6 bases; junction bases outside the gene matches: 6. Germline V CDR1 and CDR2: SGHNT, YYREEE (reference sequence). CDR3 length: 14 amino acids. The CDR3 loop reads CASSNSGGAGEQYF. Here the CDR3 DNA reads TGTGCCAGCAGCAATAGCGGGGGGGCGGGCGAGCAGTACTTC.

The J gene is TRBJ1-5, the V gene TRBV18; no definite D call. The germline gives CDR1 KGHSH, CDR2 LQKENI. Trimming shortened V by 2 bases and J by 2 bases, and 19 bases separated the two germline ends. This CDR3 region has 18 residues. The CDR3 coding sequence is TGTGCCAGCTCACCAGGGCCGGGTCTGACCGGGGGCAATCAGCCCCAGCATTTT. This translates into CASSPGPGLTGGNQPQHF. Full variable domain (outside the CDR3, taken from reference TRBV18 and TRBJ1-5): NAGVMQNPRHLVRRRGQEARLRCSPMKGHSHVYWYRQLPEEGLKFMVYLQKENIIDESGMPKERFSAEFPKEGPSILRIQQVVRGDSAAYFCASSPGPGLTGGNQPQHFGDGTRLSIL.

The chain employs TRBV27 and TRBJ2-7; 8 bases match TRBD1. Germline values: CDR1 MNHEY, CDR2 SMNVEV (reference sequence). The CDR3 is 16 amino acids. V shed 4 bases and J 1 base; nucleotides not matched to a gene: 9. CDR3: CASSSSRDRNSYEQYF. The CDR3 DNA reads TGTGCCAGCAGTTCGAGCCGGGACAGGAATTCCTACGAGCAGTACTTC.

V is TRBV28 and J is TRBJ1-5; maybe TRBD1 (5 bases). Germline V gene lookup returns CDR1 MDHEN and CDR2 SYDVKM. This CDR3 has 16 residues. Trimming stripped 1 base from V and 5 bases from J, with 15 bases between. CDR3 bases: TGTGCCAGCAGTTTATACTGGGGGACGGGGGATCAGCCCCAGCATTTT. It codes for CASSLYWGTGDQPQHF.

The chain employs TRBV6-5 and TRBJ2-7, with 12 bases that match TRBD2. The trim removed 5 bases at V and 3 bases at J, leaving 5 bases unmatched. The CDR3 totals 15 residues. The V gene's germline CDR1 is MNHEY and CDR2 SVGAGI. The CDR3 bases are TGTGCCAGCAGTCTAGCGGGAGGGGCCGTCTACGAGCAGTACTTC. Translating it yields CASSLAGGAVYEQYF.

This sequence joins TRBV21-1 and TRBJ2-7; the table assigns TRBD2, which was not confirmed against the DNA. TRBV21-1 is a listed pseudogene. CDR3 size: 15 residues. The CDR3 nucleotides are TGTGCCAGCAGCCCGACCAGACTAGCGGGTAACGAGCAGTACTTC. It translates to CASSPTRLAGNEQYF.